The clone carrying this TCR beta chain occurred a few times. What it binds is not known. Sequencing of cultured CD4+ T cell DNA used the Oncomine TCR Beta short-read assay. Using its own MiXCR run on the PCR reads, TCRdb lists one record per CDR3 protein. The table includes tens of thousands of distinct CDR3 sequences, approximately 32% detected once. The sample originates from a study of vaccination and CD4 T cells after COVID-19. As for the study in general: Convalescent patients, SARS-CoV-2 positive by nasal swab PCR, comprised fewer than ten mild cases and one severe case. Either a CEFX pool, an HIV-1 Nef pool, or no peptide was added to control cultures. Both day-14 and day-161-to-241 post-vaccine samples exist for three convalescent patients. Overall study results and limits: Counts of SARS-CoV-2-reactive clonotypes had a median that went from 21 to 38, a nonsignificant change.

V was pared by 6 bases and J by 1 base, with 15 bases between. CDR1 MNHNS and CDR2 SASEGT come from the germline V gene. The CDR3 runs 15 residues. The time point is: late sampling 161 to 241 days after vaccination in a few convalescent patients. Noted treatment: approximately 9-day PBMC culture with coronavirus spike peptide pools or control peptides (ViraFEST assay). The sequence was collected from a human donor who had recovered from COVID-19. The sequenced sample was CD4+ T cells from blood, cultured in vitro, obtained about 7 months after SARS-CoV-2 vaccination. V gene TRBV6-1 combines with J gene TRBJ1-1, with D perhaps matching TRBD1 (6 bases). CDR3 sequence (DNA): TGTGCCAGCAGGATAATTTGGACAGCGAACACTGAAGCTTTCTTT. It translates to CASRIIWTANTEAFF.